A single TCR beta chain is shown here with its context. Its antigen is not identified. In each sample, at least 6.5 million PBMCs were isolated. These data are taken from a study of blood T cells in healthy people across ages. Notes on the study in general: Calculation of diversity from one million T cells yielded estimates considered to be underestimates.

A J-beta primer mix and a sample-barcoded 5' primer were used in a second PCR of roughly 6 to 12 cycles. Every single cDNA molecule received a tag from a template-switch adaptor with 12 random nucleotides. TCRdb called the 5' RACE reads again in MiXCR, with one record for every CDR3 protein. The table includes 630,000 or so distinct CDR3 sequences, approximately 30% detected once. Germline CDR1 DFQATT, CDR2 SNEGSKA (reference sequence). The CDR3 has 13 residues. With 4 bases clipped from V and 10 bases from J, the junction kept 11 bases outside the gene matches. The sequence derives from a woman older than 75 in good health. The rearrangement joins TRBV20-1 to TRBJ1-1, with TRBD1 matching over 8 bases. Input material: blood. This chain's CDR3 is CSATKDRAGGAFF. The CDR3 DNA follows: TGCAGTGCTACAAAGGACAGGGCTGGAGGAGCTTTCTTT.